The clone carrying this TCR beta chain was observed many times. No antigen is known for it. The CDR3 spans 13 residues. The germline gives CDR1 GTSNPN, CDR2 SVGIG (reference sequence). V shed 5 bases, J shed 4 bases, and the junction held 8 bases outside the gene matches. The data were obtained in a study of T-cell memory formation after mild COVID-19. cDNA libraries for TCR alpha and TCR beta, carrying sample barcodes and UMIs, came from 5'RACE with constant-segment primers. Using its own MiXCR run on the 5' RACE reads, TCRdb lists one record per CDR3 protein. In the table there are under 110,000 distinct CDR3 sequences, 12% of which are singletons. Findings and limits, study-wide: Second-wave clones peaking on day 37 lacked confirmed SARS-CoV-2 specificity. Contracting CD4+ clones were located mainly in CM and EM, and CD8+ clones in EMRA.

The gene calls are TRBV30 and TRBJ2-7; 7 bases map to TRBD2. The TCR originated in an adult woman who had mild COVID-19 (a few samples of this study predate the infection). Cell type and time point are not known. The sequenced sample was PBMCs or a T cell subset sorted from them (not recorded which). The CDR3 here is CAWGAGLGYEQYF. The CDR3 DNA is TGTGCCTGGGGGGCCGGACTAGGATACGAGCAGTACTTC.